This TCR beta chain was sequenced for a study of blood T cell repertoires in COVID-19. The length of the CDR3 is 14 residues. Looked up from germline, CDR1 is SGDLS and CDR2 is YYNGEE. V was clipped by 7 bases and J by 4 bases; unmatched bases: 8. This clone appeared once. Participants spanned ages about 18 to 95 years and resided in 20 to 30 US areas. Sequencing used immunoSEQ multiplex PCR; TCRdb keeps in-frame clones, though not all of them. The repertoire holds about 390,000 clones, with approximately 87% as singletons. The V call is TRBV9, the J call TRBJ2-7; TRBD2 matches at 10 bases. Input material: PBMCs or T cells enriched from blood (not recorded which). The source of this sequence is a woman aged 45 to 65 who had recovered from COVID-19. CDR3 DNA: TGTGCCAGCGGCCCTAGCGGGGGATTTTACGAGCAGTACTTC. This gives the protein CASGPSGGFYEQYF.